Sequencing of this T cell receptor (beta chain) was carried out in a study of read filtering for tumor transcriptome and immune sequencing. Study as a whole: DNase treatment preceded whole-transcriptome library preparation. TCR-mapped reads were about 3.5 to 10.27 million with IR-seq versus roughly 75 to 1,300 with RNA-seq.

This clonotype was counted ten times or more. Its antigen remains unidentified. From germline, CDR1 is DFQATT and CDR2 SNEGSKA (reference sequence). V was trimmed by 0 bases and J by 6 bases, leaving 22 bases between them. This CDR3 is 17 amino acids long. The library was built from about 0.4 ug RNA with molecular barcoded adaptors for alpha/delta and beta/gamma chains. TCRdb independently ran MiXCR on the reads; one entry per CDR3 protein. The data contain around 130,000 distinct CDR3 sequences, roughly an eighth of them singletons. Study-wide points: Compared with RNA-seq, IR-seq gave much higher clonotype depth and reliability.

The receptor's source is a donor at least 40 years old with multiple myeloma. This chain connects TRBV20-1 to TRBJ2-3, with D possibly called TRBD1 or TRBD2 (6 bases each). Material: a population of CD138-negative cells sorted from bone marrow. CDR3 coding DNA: TGCAGTGCTAGAGATCCCGGCATAGGGGGGAGCTCGGATACGCAGTATTTT. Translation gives CSARDPGIGGSSDTQYF.